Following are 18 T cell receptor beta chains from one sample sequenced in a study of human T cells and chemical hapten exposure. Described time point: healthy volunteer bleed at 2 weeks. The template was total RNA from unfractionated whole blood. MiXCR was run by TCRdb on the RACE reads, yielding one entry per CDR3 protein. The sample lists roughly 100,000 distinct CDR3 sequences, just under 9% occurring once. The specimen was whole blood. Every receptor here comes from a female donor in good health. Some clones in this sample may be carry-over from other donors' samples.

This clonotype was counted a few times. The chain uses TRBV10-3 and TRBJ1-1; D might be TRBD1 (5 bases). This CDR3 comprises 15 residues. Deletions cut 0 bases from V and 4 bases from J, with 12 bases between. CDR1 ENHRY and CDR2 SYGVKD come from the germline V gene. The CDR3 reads CAISESVPGGTEAFF. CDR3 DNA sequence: TGTGCCATCAGTGAGTCGGTGCCTGGGGGCACTGAAGCTTTCTTT.

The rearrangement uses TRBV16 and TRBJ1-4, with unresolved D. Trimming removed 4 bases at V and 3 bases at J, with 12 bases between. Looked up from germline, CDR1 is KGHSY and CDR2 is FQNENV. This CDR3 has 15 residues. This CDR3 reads CASSPMTSSNEKLFF. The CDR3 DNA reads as TGTGCCAGCAGCCCAATGACATCCTCTAATGAAAAACTGTTTTTT.

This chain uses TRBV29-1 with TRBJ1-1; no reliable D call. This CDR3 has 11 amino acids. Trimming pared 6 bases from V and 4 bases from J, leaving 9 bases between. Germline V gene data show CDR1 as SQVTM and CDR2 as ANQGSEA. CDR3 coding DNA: TGCAGCGTAATCCGGGGCACTGAAGCTTTCTTT. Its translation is CSVIRGTEAFF.

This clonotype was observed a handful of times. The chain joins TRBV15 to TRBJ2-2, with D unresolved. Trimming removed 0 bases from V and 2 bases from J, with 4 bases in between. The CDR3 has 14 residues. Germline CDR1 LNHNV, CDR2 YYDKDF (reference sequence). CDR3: CATSRETNTGELFF. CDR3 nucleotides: TGTGCCACCAGCAGAGAAACCAACACCGGGGAGCTGTTTTTT.

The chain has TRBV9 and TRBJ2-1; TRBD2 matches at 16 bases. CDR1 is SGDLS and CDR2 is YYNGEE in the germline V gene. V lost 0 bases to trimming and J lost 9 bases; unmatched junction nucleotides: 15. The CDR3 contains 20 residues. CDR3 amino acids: CASSVGAGTSGRGGLAEQFF. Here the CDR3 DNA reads TGTGCCAGCAGCGTAGGGGCCGGGACTAGCGGGAGGGGAGGGTTGGCTGAGCAGTTCTTC.

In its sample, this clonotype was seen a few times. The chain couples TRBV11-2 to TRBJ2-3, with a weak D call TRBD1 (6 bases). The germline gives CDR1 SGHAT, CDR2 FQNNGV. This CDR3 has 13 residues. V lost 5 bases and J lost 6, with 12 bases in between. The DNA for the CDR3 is TGTGCCAGCAGCGAGACAGGTCACGATACGCAGTATTTT. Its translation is CASSETGHDTQYF.

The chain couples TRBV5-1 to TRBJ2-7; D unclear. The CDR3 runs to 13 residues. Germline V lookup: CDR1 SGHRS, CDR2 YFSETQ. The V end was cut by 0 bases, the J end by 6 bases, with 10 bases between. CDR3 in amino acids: CASSLEKISEQYF. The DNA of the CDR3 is TGCGCCAGCAGCTTGGAAAAGATAAGCGAGCAGTACTTC.

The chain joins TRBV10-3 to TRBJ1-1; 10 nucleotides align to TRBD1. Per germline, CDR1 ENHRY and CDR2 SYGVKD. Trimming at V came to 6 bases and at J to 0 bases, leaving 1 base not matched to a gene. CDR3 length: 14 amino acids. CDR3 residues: CAIRDRGMNTEAFF. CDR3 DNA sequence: TGTGCCATCAGGGACAGGGGGATGAACACTGAAGCTTTCTTT.

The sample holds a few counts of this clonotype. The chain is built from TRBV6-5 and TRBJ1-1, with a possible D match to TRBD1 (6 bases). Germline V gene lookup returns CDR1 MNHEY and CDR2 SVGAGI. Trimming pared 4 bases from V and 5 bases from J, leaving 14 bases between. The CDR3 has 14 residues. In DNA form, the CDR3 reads TGTGCCAGCAGTTTTAGGTCAGGGGAGACTGAAGCTTTCTTT. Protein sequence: CASSFRSGETEAFF.

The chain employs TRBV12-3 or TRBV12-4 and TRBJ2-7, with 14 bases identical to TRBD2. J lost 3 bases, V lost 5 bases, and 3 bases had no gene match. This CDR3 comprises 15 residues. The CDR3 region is CASSPGLAGDYEQYF. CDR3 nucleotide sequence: TGTGCCAGCAGTCCGGGACTAGCGGGGGACTACGAGCAGTACTTC.

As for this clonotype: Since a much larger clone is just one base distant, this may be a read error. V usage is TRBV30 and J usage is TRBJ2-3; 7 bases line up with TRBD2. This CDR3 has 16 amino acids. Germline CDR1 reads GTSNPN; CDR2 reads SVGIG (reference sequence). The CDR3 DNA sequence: TGTACCTGGAGTGTACGGTGGCTAGCGGCAACAGATACGCAGTATTTT. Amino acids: CTWSVRWLAATDTQYF.

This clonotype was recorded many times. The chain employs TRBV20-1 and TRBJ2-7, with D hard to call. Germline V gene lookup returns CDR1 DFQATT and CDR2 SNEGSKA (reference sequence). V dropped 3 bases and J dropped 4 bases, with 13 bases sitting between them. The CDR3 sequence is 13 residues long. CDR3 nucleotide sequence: TGCAGTGCTAGGGGCTATGCCAGATACGAGCAGTACTTC. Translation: CSARGYARYEQYF.

In DNA form, the CDR3 reads TGTGCCAGCAGTGAAAGGGTAGGAGTAACCCGAAGGATACGTGGCACAGATACGCAGTATTTT. Translating gives CASSERVGVTRRIRGTDTQYF. The rearrangement uses TRBV2 and TRBJ2-3; no clear D gene. The germline V gene encodes CDR1 SNHLY and CDR2 FYNNEI. Trimming left V 2 bases short and J 1 base short, with 28 bases between. The CDR3 totals 21 residues.

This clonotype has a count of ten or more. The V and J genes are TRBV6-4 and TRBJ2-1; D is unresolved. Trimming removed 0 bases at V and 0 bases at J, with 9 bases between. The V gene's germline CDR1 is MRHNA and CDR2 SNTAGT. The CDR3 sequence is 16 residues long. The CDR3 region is CASSDSPPSSYNEQFF. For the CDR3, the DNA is TGTGCCAGCAGTGACTCCCCCCCTAGCTCCTACAATGAGCAGTTCTTC.

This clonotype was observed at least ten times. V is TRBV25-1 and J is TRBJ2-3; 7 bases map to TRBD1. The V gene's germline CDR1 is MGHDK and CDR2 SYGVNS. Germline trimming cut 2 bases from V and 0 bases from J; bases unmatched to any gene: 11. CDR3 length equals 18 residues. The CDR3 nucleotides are TGTGCCAGCAGTGAAATACGAACAGGGGCGGCCAGCACAGATACGCAGTATTTT. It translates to CASSEIRTGAASTDTQYF. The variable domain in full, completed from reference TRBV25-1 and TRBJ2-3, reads EADIYQTPRYLVIGTGKKITLECSQTMGHDKMYWYQQDPGMELHLIHYSYGVNSTEKGDLSSESTVSRIRTEHFPLTLESARPSHTSQYLCASSEIRTGAASTDTQYFGPGTRLTVL.

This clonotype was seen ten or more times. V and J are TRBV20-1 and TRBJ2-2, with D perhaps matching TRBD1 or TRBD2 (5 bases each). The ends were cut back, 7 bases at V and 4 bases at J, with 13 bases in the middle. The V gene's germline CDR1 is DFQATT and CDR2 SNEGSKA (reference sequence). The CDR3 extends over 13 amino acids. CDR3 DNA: TGCAGTGTTAAAGAGGGGTTCACCGGGGAGCTGTTTTTT. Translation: CSVKEGFTGELFF.

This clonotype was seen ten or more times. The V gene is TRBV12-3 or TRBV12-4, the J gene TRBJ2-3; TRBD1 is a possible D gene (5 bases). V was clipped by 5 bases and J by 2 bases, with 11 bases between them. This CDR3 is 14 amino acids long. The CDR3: CASSAYRITDTQYF. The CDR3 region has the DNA TGTGCCAGCAGTGCTTACAGGATCACAGATACGCAGTATTTT.

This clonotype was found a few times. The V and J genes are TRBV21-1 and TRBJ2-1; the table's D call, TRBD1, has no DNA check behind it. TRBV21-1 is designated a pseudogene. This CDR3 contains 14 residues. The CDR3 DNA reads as TGTGCCAGCCCCAAGGGGGGAGCGGGGAATGAGCAGTTCTTC. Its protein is CASPKGGAGNEQFF.